This T cell receptor beta chain was captured by sequencing in a study of OX40 agonist ivuxolimab in advanced cancers. Study background: People in dose escalation had one of these cancers: hepatocellular carcinoma, melanoma, renal cell or head and neck cancer.

The assay was immunoSEQ multiplex PCR, and TCRdb's table has in-frame clones only and misses some. Among around 63,000 clones listed, roughly nine tenths were seen once. The sequence derives from an adult with an advanced solid tumor such as melanoma, head and neck, liver or kidney cancer. The source material was CD4+ or CD8+ T cells sorted from blood, sampled in a trial of the OX40 agonist ivuxolimab.

The CDR3 coding sequence is TGTGCCATCGGAGGGACAGGGAACACTGAAGCTTTCTTT. Translated, it gives CAIGGTGNTEAFF. The chain couples TRBV10-3 to TRBJ1-1; TRBD1 matches 8 bases. CDR1 and CDR2 (germline): ENHRY, SYGVKD. J was trimmed by 1 base and V by 8 bases; bases with no gene match: 3. This CDR3 is 13 amino acids long.